This T cell receptor beta chain was recorded in a study of T-cell reconstitution after alpha-beta-depleted transplantation in children. This clonotype showed up many times. V lost 4 bases to trimming and J lost 7 bases, with 10 bases between them. Looked up from germline, CDR1 is MDHEN and CDR2 is SYDVKM. The CDR3 consists of 12 residues. As it was prepared, the TCRbeta library received unique molecular identifiers. TCRdb passed the PCR reads through MiXCR, listing each CDR3 protein once. The data hold a few hundred thousand distinct CDR3 sequences, with around 21% observed a single time. The gene calls are TRBV28 and TRBJ1-2; no reliable D call. This clonotype was obtained from a human donor who donated a stem cell graft to a child with acute myeloid leukemia. This specimen consisted of PBMCs from the stem cell graft donor, obtained from the stem cell graft. This chain's CDR3 is CASSSRSFGYTF. Written as DNA, the CDR3 is TGTGCCAGCAGTTCTAGGAGCTTTGGCTACACCTTC.